The T cell receptor beta chain described here comes from a study of T cell responses to AZD1222 COVID-19 vaccine (dated by TCRdb to the early 2020s). For the wider study: AZD1222 recipients whose second dose came at about 4 weeks and those whose second dose came at about 12 weeks were combined into one group, since spike-specific TCR depth and breadth did not differ between the two schedules. Trial participants were enrolled by age into subgroups of 18-55, 56-69 and 70-plus years, and around 140, 26 and 57 TCR-sequenced participants, respectively, were included in these subgroups. TCR sequencing covered fewer than 250 trial participants: 200 to 210 given two doses of AZD1222 and 26 given two doses of MenACWY control vaccine. What the research found in general, with its limitations: Reportedly, almost half of the unique spike-specific TCRs recognized epitopes lying outside the regions that are mutated in the B.1.351 and B.1.1.7 variants. Conclusions about previously exposed vaccinees were limited because only a handful of AZD1222 recipients were SARS-CoV-2 seropositive at baseline. Because no samples from the day 14 peak response were available, repertoires could be characterized only after the peak T cell response. The 56-69-year group was small, and its depth increase did not reach significance, likely because of low power. Spike-specific TCR breadth and depth rose significantly after two AZD1222 doses compared with day 0 and with MenACWY recipients. Most participants were white British and females outnumbered males, and the authors suggested that clonal diversity may have been underestimated. The vaccine-associated CD4 TCRs covered the entire spike protein, and the dominant responses fell in regions 160-218 and 743-854.

The CDR3 regions of human TCRbeta chains were subjected to immunosequencing. Processing in the source paper ran as follows. Repertoire TCRs were checked for matches against a reference library of SARS-CoV-2-specific TCRs that had been generated using the MIRA antigen-specificity platform. Breadth was defined as the fraction of unique TCRs that were SARS-CoV-2-associated, and depth was defined as the fraction of total T cells that were SARS-CoV-2-associated. Each spike-specific TCR was assigned to its reactive spike region and to a CD4 or CD8 class using the MIRA data. Log10-transformed breadth and depth values were compared by one-way ANOVA with Sidak's multiple comparisons tests. As stored in TCRdb, this immuneACCESS dataset retains in-frame rearrangements with V and J assigned. A fraction of the clones does not appear; measured against another copy, unresolved V genes explain less than half of the discrepancy, and the remainder lacks a known reason. The V and J calls and the clone size are those of that table, but D and trimming were determined from the DNA. Recorded for this sample are about 120,000 clones; approximately 89% of them occurred a single time. 4% to 5.5% of the sample is taken by the ten largest.

The time point label here, explained by the study, means: baseline before first vaccination. The vaccinee samples were drawn from two UK trials, COV001 and COV002, one of which was a single-blind randomized controlled phase 2/3 trial testing AZD1222 (ChAdOx1 nCoV-19) in healthy adults. For TCRbeta chain sequencing, PBMC samples were collected from trial participants at day 0 and at day 28 after the second dose. Reading from cysteine to phenylalanine, the CDR3 counts 13 amino acids. Just the 39-base CDR3 DNA is kept, in frame starting at base 1. V is pared back by 5 bases and J by 0 bases, with 3 bases lying between the germline termini. The germline V gene specifies KGHDR as CDR1 and SFDVKD as CDR2. Points on this clone: Its binding antigen is unknown. No base-level quality is on record; no much larger clone is a single base apart.

The TCR originated in an adult in good health. This chain joins TRBV24-1 to TRBJ2-2, with the D gene not confidently named. The sample was peripheral blood, taken on day 0 of AZD1222 vaccination. The DNA sequence is given as TGTGCCACCAGTGCAGCGAACACCGGGGAGCTGTTTTTT. It specifies CATSAANTGELFF.